The clone carrying this TCR beta chain has just a few counts. There are 15 residues in the CDR3. Per the germline V gene, CDR1 is SGHRS and CDR2 is YFSETQ. V lost 4 bases to trimming and J lost 6 bases, with 20 bases between them. The entry originates in a study of shared clonotypes between healthy human individuals. Assay used: immunoSEQ multiplex PCR; TCRdb lists only in-frame clones, some missing. The sample carries hundreds of thousands of clones, more than 70% recorded once. The chain is built from TRBV5-1 and TRBJ2-7; TRBD1 might be the D (7 bases). Sequencing was done on a sample of memory CD4+ T cells sorted from blood. Subset noted: CD45RA-negative fraction. The TCR sequence derives from a woman in her 30s in good health. CDR3 DNA: TGCGCCAGCAGCCCGGGGGACAGAGACATCGGCGAGCAGTACTTC. This encodes CASSPGDRDIGEQYF. Looking up the rest from reference TRBV5-1 and TRBJ2-7 gives the full variable domain: KAGVTQTPRYLIKTRGQQVTLSCSPISGHRSVSWYQQTPGQGLQFLFEYFSETQRNKGNFPGRFSGRQFSNSRSEMNVSTLELGDSALYLCASSPGDRDIGEQYFGPGTRLTVT.